These 30 T cell receptor beta chains originate from one sample sequenced in a study of blood T cell repertoires in COVID-19. Produced via immunoSEQ multiplex PCR; TCRdb's table is partial and in-frame only. The profile shows 95,000 to 150,000 clones, around four fifths of them singletons. Specimen: peripheral blood. The receptors come from a man between 60 and 75 years old with active or convalescent COVID-19.

This sequence joins TRBV6-6 and TRBJ1-5, with 8 nucleotides matching TRBD1. CDR1 MNHNY and CDR2 SVGAGI come from the germline V gene (reference sequence). This CDR3 has 15 residues. Germline trimming cut 4 bases from V and 6 bases from J; bases unmatched to any gene: 8. The CDR3 reads CASSSQGAYSQPQHF. The CDR3, as DNA: TGTGCCAGCAGTTCTCAGGGGGCTTATAGTCAGCCCCAGCATTTT.

In its sample, this clone was seen a few times. The J gene is TRBJ2-7, the V gene TRBV6-6; D possibly corresponds to TRBD1 (6 bases). V gave up 7 bases and J gave up 7 bases, with 23 bases separating them. The CDR3 has 15 residues. Germline V gene data show CDR1 as MNHNY and CDR2 as SVGAGI (reference sequence). The CDR3: CASTPSGTSASEQYF. The CDR3 DNA follows: TGTGCCAGCACTCCCTCGGGGACAAGTGCGAGTGAGCAGTACTTC.

The chain uses TRBV2 and TRBJ2-2, with D possibly matching TRBD2 (5 bases). Germline CDR1 is SNHLY and CDR2 is FYNNEI. V was pared by 7 bases and J by 7 bases, with 19 bases between. This CDR3 has 15 residues. The DNA for the CDR3 is TGTGCCAGCACCCAATGGGCTAGCCGGGGCGGGGAGCTGTTTTTT. Translating it yields CASTQWASRGGELFF.

The chain couples TRBV6-2 or TRBV6-3 to TRBJ1-1; possibly TRBD1 for D (5 bases). V lost 5 bases and J 5 bases, leaving 12 bases between the germline ends. Looked up from germline, CDR1 is MNHEY and CDR2 is SVGEGT. The CDR3 length is 13 residues. The CDR3 region has the DNA TGTGCCAGCAGTCTCAGGGTGGAAACTGAAGCTTTCTTT. The encoded protein is CASSLRVETEAFF.

CDR3 sequence (DNA): TGTGCCAGCAGCCTCTCGGGGGGGCCTGACACTGGTGAGCAGTTCTTC. This encodes CASSLSGGPDTGEQFF. The chain joins TRBV9 to TRBJ2-1; 8 bases agree with TRBD2. Looked up from germline, CDR1 is SGDLS and CDR2 is YYNGEE. This CDR3 contains 16 residues. J gave up 9 bases and V 4 bases, and 15 bases lay outside the gene matches. The full variable domain, its missing parts supplied by reference TRBV9 and TRBJ2-1, is DSGVTQTPKHLITATGQRVTLRCSPRSGDLSVYWYQQSLDQGLQFLIQYYNGEERAKGNILERFSAQQFPDLHSELNLSSLELGDSALYFCASSLSGGPDTGEQFFGPGTRLTVL.

The V and J genes are TRBV6-4 and TRBJ2-3; D might be TRBD2 (5 bases). The CDR3 runs to 14 residues. V was pared by 9 bases and J by 2 bases, with 15 bases between. Germline-derived CDR1 and CDR2 are MRHNA and SNTAGT. CDR3 protein: CASKPGGATDTQYF. The CDR3 bases are TGTGCCAGTAAACCCGGAGGTGCCACAGATACGCAGTATTTT.

There are a few counts of this clone. This rearrangement joins TRBV15 to TRBJ1-3, with unresolved D. V was pared by 0 bases and J by 3 bases, with 3 bases between. The V gene's germline CDR1 is LNHNV and CDR2 YYDKDF (reference sequence). There are 13 residues in the CDR3. The CDR3 is CATSRDHGNTIYF. The CDR3 nucleotides are TGTGCCACCAGCAGAGATCATGGAAACACCATATATTTT.

The rearrangement uses TRBV7-8 and TRBJ2-5; perhaps TRBD2 as D (5 bases). V was cut by 6 bases and J by 6 bases, with 20 bases left in between. The CDR3 runs 15 residues. Looked up from germline, CDR1 is SGHVS and CDR2 is FQNEAQ. Written as DNA, the CDR3 is TGTGCCAGCAGTCCACCCGGGCCCAGGAGGCAGACCCAGTACTTC. Residues: CASSPPGPRRQTQYF.

This clone was seen a single time. This chain connects TRBV27 to TRBJ2-7; D might be TRBD1 (5 bases). V dropped 6 bases and J dropped 3 bases, with 15 bases sitting between them. This CDR3 contains 14 residues. Germline V gene lookup returns CDR1 MNHEY and CDR2 SMNVEV (reference sequence). Written as DNA, the CDR3 is TGTGCCAGCAGCCGTCCAGGGATGAGCTACGAGCAGTACTTC. Amino acid sequence: CASSRPGMSYEQYF.

The chain has TRBV19 and TRBJ2-3; the match to TRBD1 covers 7 bases. The CDR3 runs to 15 residues. V lost 6 bases to trimming and J lost 2 bases; unmatched junction nucleotides: 8. Germline loops: CDR1 LNHDA, CDR2 SQIVND (reference sequence). The CDR3 sequence is CASRHAGTATDTQYF. As DNA, the CDR3 is TGTGCCAGTAGGCACGCCGGGACAGCCACAGATACGCAGTATTTT.

The chain recombines TRBV7-9 with TRBJ2-7, with TRBD1 matching 11 bases. CDR3 length: 14 residues. V lost 4 bases to trimming and J lost 3 bases; unmatched junction nucleotides: 2. Germline V CDR1 and CDR2: SEHNR, FQNEAQ (reference sequence). CDR3 in amino acids: CASSSGTGGYEQYF. In DNA, the CDR3 is TGTGCCAGCAGCTCCGGGACAGGGGGCTACGAGCAGTACTTC. Filled out from reference TRBV7-9 and TRBJ2-7, the complete variable domain reads DTGVSQNPRHKITKRGQNVTFRCDPISEHNRLYWYRQTLGQGPEFLTYFQNEAQLEKSRLLSDRFSAERPKGSFSTLEIQRTEQGDSAMYLCASSSGTGGYEQYFGPGTRLTVT.

V and J are TRBV5-1 and TRBJ1-6; tentatively, D is TRBD1 (6 bases). This CDR3 contains 14 residues. Germline V CDR1 and CDR2: SGHRS, YFSETQ. Deletions cut 5 bases from V and 7 bases from J, with 13 bases between. The CDR3 sequence is CASSGGQGNSPLHF. CDR3 bases: TGCGCCAGCAGTGGCGGGCAGGGGAATTCACCCCTCCACTTT.

This clone is a singleton in its sample. This sequence joins TRBV28 and TRBJ1-5; D uncertain. V was shortened by 5 bases and J by 2 bases, with 13 bases between the two germline ends. CDR1 and CDR2 (germline): MDHEN, SYDVKM. The CDR3 length is 15 residues. The CDR3 sequence is CASSLGRVGNQPQHF. The CDR3 coding sequence is TGTGCCAGCAGTCTGGGGAGGGTGGGCAATCAGCCCCAGCATTTT.

As concerns this clone: One end of the junction fails to match germline, which may point to a read error. V usage is TRBV2 and J usage is TRBJ2-7; 9 bases fit TRBD2. The V gene's germline CDR1 is SNHLY and CDR2 FYNNEI. The CDR3 loop spans 17 amino acids. For the CDR3, the DNA is TGTGCCAGCACCAGAACGAGGGTAGCGGGAGACTCCAACGAGCAGTACTTC. This translates into CASTRTRVAGDSNEQYF.

This sequence joins TRBV12-3 or TRBV12-4 and TRBJ2-1; 7 bases match TRBD2. V lost 0 bases to trimming and J lost 15 bases; unmatched junction nucleotides: 8. The CDR3 covers 13 residues. DNA for the CDR3: TGTGCCAGCAGTTTAGCCCTCGGCGGGAGTGTGTTCTTC. It translates to CASSLALGGSVFF.

This chain connects TRBV2 to TRBJ1-1, with D unclear. The V end lost 8 bases, the J end lost 0 bases, and 10 bases lay between the germline ends. The CDR3 runs to 13 residues. CDR1 SNHLY and CDR2 FYNNEI come from the germline V gene. This CDR3 is CASSLYLNTEAFF. The CDR3 DNA sequence: TGTGCCAGCTCGCTATACTTGAACACTGAAGCTTTCTTT.

There are a few counts of this clone. The gene calls are TRBV29-1 and TRBJ1-2; the match to TRBD1 covers 10 bases. The CDR3 extends over 14 amino acids. CDR1 and CDR2 (germline): SQVTM, ANQGSEA. V shed 6 bases, J shed 7 bases, and the junction held 11 bases outside the gene matches. The CDR3 DNA reads as TGCAGCGTCATGAGGGGACAGGGGAGGGCTGGCTACACCTTC. Protein: CSVMRGQGRAGYTF.

V usage is TRBV29-1 and J usage is TRBJ1-4; D is unresolved. This CDR3 region has 13 residues. Trimming stripped 6 bases from V and 8 bases from J, with 16 bases between. Germline V CDR1 and CDR2: SQVTM, ANQGSEA. The CDR3 sequence is CSVTGSLGEKLFF. Here the CDR3 DNA reads TGCAGCGTGACGGGGAGCCTAGGCGAAAAACTGTTTTTT.

J is TRBJ2-7 and V is TRBV10-2, with 7 bases lining up with TRBD1. Trimming took 6 bases from V and 4 from J; bases not matched to a gene: 3. CDR1 and CDR2 from the germline V gene are WSHSY and SAAADI. The CDR3 is made up of 12 amino acids. The CDR3 DNA reads TGCGCCAGCAGCAAGACAGGGTACGAGCAGTACTTC. Translating gives CASSKTGYEQYF.

The rearrangement uses TRBV5-1 and TRBJ2-5, with 10 bases that match TRBD2. From germline, CDR1 is SGHRS and CDR2 YFSETQ. This CDR3 has 15 residues. V shed 7 bases and J 4 bases; nucleotides not matched to a gene: 10. The CDR3 reads CASVLLAGVGETQYF. The CDR3 region has the DNA TGCGCCAGCGTACTTCTAGCGGGAGTTGGAGAGACCCAGTACTTC.

As for this clone: An end of the junction does not agree with germline; a read error may underlie this. The rearrangement joins TRBV28 to TRBJ1-4, with 7 bases identical to TRBD1. The CDR3 covers 14 residues. From germline, CDR1 is MDHEN and CDR2 SYDVKM. The CDR3: CAGSATGLDEKLFF. DNA for the CDR3: TGTGCCGGCAGTGCGACAGGGCTGGATGAAAAACTGTTTTTT.

The chain links TRBV5-4 to TRBJ1-2, with 8 bases aligning to TRBD1. The germline gives CDR1 SGHNT, CDR2 YYREEE (reference sequence). CDR3 length equals 15 residues. The V segment lost 4 bases and the J segment 4 bases; nucleotides outside the gene matches: 9. The CDR3 loop reads CASSRGQGQIYGYTF. Here the CDR3 DNA reads TGTGCCAGCAGCCGCGGACAGGGACAAATCTATGGCTACACCTTC.

The rearrangement joins TRBV3-1 (or the pseudogene TRBV3-2) to TRBJ2-3, with a possible D match to TRBD1 (5 bases). V gave up 4 bases and J gave up 4 bases, with 18 bases separating them. CDR1 is LGHDT and CDR2 is YNNKEL in the germline V gene (reference sequence). This CDR3 region has 16 residues. CDR3 nucleotides: TGTGCCAGCAGCCCAACGGCAGGGTTGCTAGCAGATACGCAGTATTTT. Translation gives CASSPTAGLLADTQYF.

This chain uses TRBV4-2 with TRBJ2-3; D not resolved. Per germline, CDR1 LGHNA and CDR2 YNFKEQ. Trimming pared 3 bases from V and 2 bases from J, leaving 12 bases between. The CDR3 totals 15 residues. Here the CDR3 DNA reads TGTGCCAGCAGCCAGGCCCTGACATCCACAGATACGCAGTATTTT. Translated, it gives CASSQALTSTDTQYF.

This clone was observed a single time. The V gene is TRBV4-3, the J gene TRBJ2-2; D is perhaps TRBD2 (6 bases). Germline values: CDR1 LGHNA, CDR2 YSLEER. The CDR3 runs to 16 residues. The V end was cut by 0 bases, the J end by 7 bases, with 15 bases between. CDR3 nucleotide sequence: TGCGCCAGCAGCCAAGATACTCGGGGGAGGAGCGGGGAGCTGTTTTTT. It specifies CASSQDTRGRSGELFF.

This clone was counted a few times. The chain couples TRBV7-9 to TRBJ1-2, with 10 bases identical to TRBD1. The V and J ends lost 7 bases and 8 bases, in that order; junction bases with no gene match: 16. The CDR3 loop spans 16 amino acids. Germline lookup yields CDR1 SEHNR and CDR2 FQNEAQ (reference sequence). CDR3 sequence: CASTESGTGAHRGYTF. CDR3 bases: TGTGCCAGCACCGAATCAGGGACAGGGGCCCATAGGGGCTACACCTTC.

The rearrangement links TRBV9 to TRBJ1-6; D may be TRBD1 (6 bases). Germline V gene sequence: CDR1 SGDLS, CDR2 YYNGEE. The length of the CDR3 is 12 residues. V lost 8 bases and J 10 bases, leaving 13 bases between the germline ends. This CDR3 reads CARQGLGSPLHF. CDR3 nucleotide sequence: TGTGCCAGGCAGGGGCTGGGGTCACCCCTCCACTTT.

This clone has just a few counts. The rearrangement joins TRBV2 to TRBJ2-6; a weak D match, TRBD2 (6 bases). The length of the CDR3 is 15 residues. Trimming removed 7 bases from V and 3 bases from J, with 13 bases in between. Per germline, CDR1 SNHLY and CDR2 FYNNEI. In nucleotides, the CDR3 is TGTGCCAGCACTCTCGGGGGAGGTGGGGCCAACGTCCTGACTTTC. This gives the protein CASTLGGGGANVLTF.

The V and J genes are TRBV6-6 and TRBJ2-5; tentatively, D is TRBD1 (6 bases). V was cut by 5 bases and J by 6 bases, with 19 bases left in between. Germline CDR1 and CDR2: MNHNY and SVGAGI (reference sequence). The CDR3 sequence is 15 residues long. The CDR3 is CASSRRQESMKTQYF. CDR3 sequence (DNA): TGTGCCAGCAGTCGCCGACAGGAGAGTATGAAGACCCAGTACTTC.

This chain connects TRBV19 to TRBJ2-5; 13 bases fit TRBD2. CDR3 length: 16 residues. Germline assignment: CDR1 LNHDA and CDR2 SQIVND (reference sequence). After removal of 6 bases from V and 6 bases from J, the junction contained 10 bases not matched to a gene. The chain's CDR3 is CASSPIGTSGEQTQYF. CDR3 coding DNA: TGTGCCAGTAGCCCGATCGGGACTAGCGGGGAGCAGACCCAGTACTTC.